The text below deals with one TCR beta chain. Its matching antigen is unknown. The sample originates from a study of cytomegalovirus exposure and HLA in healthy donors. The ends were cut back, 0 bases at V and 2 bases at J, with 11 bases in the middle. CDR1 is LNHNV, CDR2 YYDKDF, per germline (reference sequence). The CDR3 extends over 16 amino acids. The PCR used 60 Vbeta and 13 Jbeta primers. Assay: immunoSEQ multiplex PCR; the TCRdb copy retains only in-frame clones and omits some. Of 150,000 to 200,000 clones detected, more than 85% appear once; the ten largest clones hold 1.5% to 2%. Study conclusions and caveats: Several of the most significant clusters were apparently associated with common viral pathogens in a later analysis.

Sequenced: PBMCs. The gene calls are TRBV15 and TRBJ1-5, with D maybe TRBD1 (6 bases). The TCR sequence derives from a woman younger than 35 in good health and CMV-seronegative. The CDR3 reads CATSRDARGGNQPQHF. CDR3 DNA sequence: TGTGCCACCAGCAGAGATGCCAGGGGAGGCAATCAGCCCCAGCATTTT.